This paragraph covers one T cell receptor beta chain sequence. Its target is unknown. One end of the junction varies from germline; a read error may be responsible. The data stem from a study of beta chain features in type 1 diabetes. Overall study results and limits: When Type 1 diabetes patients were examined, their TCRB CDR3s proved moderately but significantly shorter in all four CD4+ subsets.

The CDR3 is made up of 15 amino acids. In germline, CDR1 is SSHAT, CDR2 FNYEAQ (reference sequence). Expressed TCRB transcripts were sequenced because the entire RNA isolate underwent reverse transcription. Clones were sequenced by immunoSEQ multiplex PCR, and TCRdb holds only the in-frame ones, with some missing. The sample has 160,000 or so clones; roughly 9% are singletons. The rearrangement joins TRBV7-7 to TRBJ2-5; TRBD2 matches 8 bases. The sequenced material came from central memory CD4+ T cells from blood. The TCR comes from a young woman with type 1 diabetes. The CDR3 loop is CASSQLTSGQETQYF. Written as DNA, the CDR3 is TGTGCTAGCAGCCAGCTTACTAGCGGCCAAGAGACCCAGTACTTC.